The 27 T cell receptor beta chains presented below share a single source sample, sequenced in a study of cytomegalovirus exposure and HLA in healthy donors. Vbeta (60) and Jbeta (13) primers were used in the PCR. Data came from immunoSEQ multiplex PCR; TCRdb stores just in-frame clones and leaves some out. The sample table sets out some 96,000 clones. Material for sequencing was PBMCs. The receptors here all came from a woman in her 30s in good health and CMV-seronegative.

V is TRBV4-2 and J is TRBJ1-3; D is undetermined. This CDR3 has 14 amino acids. V lost 0 bases and J 4 bases, leaving 7 bases between the germline ends. Germline V lookup: CDR1 LGHNA, CDR2 YNFKEQ. The CDR3 spells CASSQEAIGNTIYF. The CDR3, as DNA: TGTGCCAGCAGCCAAGAAGCCATAGGAAACACCATATATTTT.

CDR3 residues: CASSLMAVKNIQYF. In DNA form, the CDR3 reads TGTGCCAGCAGCTTAATGGCGGTAAAAAACATTCAGTACTTC. The chain uses TRBV7-9 and TRBJ2-4; D not resolved. The V and J ends lost 2 bases and 4 bases respectively, with 9 bases between them. Germline V lookup: CDR1 SEHNR, CDR2 FQNEAQ (reference sequence). The CDR3 consists of 14 residues. Using reference TRBV7-9 and TRBJ2-4 for the parts outside the CDR3, the full variable domain is DTGVSQNPRHKITKRGQNVTFRCDPISEHNRLYWYRQTLGQGPEFLTYFQNEAQLEKSRLLSDRFSAERPKGSFSTLEIQRTEQGDSAMYLCASSLMAVKNIQYFGAGTRLSVL.

The genes are TRBV7-9 and TRBJ2-2, with 8 bases that match TRBD1. Unmatched junction bases numbered 7, after V lost 5 bases and J lost 2 bases. There are 16 residues in the CDR3. Germline CDR1 SEHNR, CDR2 FQNEAQ (reference sequence). CDR3 loop: CASSPKQGENTGELFF. The CDR3 nucleotides read TGTGCCAGCAGCCCGAAACAGGGGGAAAACACCGGGGAGCTGTTTTTT.

For this clone: The germline gene is not matched at one end of the junction; a read error may be the cause. The CDR3 DNA sequence: TGTGCCAGCAGCTTAGAGCCTGGGGCCGACGTCCTGACTTTC. Translation: CASSLEPGADVLTF. This sequence joins TRBV7-6 and TRBJ2-6; weak D call: TRBD1 (5 bases). This CDR3 is built from 14 residues. Germline lookup yields CDR1 SGHVS and CDR2 FNYEAQ.

The CDR3: CATAHRGFGANVLTF. The CDR3, as DNA: TGTGCCACCGCCCACAGGGGGTTTGGGGCCAACGTCCTGACTTTC. The J gene is TRBJ2-6, the V gene TRBV6-5, with 8 bases matching TRBD1. This CDR3 comprises 15 residues. J was trimmed by 3 bases and V by 10 bases; bases with no gene match: 8. CDR1 and CDR2 from the germline V gene are MNHEY and SVGAGI.

The CDR3 DNA reads TGTGCCAGCAGCTTAGGGGCAGGGAACCAAGAGACCCAGTACTTC. Encoded protein: CASSLGAGNQETQYF. This chain links TRBV7-3 with TRBJ2-5; D may be TRBD1 (5 bases). The CDR3 runs 15 residues. CDR1 and CDR2 from the germline V gene are SGHTA and FQGTGA. V was cut by 2 bases and J by 0 bases, with 10 bases left in between.

The chain couples TRBV27 to TRBJ1-6; the D gene is possibly TRBD1 (6 bases). The CDR3 totals 13 residues. The ends were cut back, 6 bases at V and 5 bases at J, with 8 bases in the middle. Germline V lookup: CDR1 MNHEY, CDR2 SMNVEV (reference sequence). DNA for the CDR3: TGTGCCAGCAGCTACAGGGATAATTCACCCCTCCACTTT. It yields the protein CASSYRDNSPLHF.

V usage is TRBV10-1 and J usage is TRBJ2-1, with 7 bases that match TRBD2. There are 17 residues in the CDR3. Per the germline V gene, CDR1 is WNHNN and CDR2 is SYGVQD (reference sequence). With V trimmed by 5 bases and J by 6 bases, 16 bases remained unmatched. CDR3 bases: TGCGCCAGCAGTAACAACAGGTGGGGAGGGCCGGTCAATGAGCAGTTCTTC. Translation gives CASSNNRWGGPVNEQFF.

The genes are TRBV13 and TRBJ1-1, with D tentatively TRBD1 (6 bases). V was shortened by 5 bases and J by 1 base, with 17 bases between the two germline ends. The CDR3 loop spans 16 amino acids. Germline CDR1 is PRHDT and CDR2 is FYEKMQ (reference sequence). Here the CDR3 reads CASSPEPTGPNTEAFF. CDR3 DNA sequence: TGTGCCAGCAGCCCTGAACCTACAGGGCCGAACACTGAAGCTTTCTTT. Full variable domain (missing parts from reference TRBV13 and TRBJ1-1): AAGVIQSPRHLIKEKRETATLKCYPIPRHDTVYWYQQGPGQDPQFLISFYEKMQSDKGSIPDRFSAQQFSDYHSELNMSSLELGDSALYFCASSPEPTGPNTEAFFGQGTRLTVV.

The chain has TRBV28 and TRBJ1-6; D is ambiguous. Germline V gene lookup returns CDR1 MDHEN and CDR2 SYDVKM. The CDR3 is 13 amino acids. Trimming left V 5 bases short and J 9 bases short, with 11 bases between. The CDR3 coding sequence is TGTGCCAGCAGTCCTCCCCGTCGTTCACCCCTCCACTTT. Residues: CASSPPRRSPLHF.

This chain connects TRBV6-5 to TRBJ1-2; D remains ambiguous. This CDR3 has 12 residues. V dropped 6 bases and J dropped 7 bases, with 12 bases sitting between them. Germline V gene lookup returns CDR1 MNHEY and CDR2 SVGAGI. CDR3 coding DNA: TGTGCCAGCAGCGCCCACACGGGTGGCTACACCTTC. Amino acids: CASSAHTGGYTF.

J is TRBJ1-1 and V is TRBV25-1, with 7 bases aligning to TRBD1. J was trimmed by 4 bases and V by 8 bases; bases with no gene match: 4. There are 12 residues in the CDR3. Germline values: CDR1 MGHDK, CDR2 SYGVNS. CDR3 sequence reads: CASRQGSTEAFF. In DNA form, the CDR3 reads TGTGCCAGCCGACAGGGTAGCACTGAAGCTTTCTTT.

The rearrangement joins TRBV19 to TRBJ2-7, with D possibly being TRBD2 (6 bases). This CDR3 has 15 residues. V dropped 3 bases and J dropped 4 bases, with 16 bases sitting between them. Per the germline V gene, CDR1 is LNHDA and CDR2 is SQIVND (reference sequence). The CDR3 loop is CASSIAPGGEYEQYF. CDR3 DNA sequence: TGTGCCAGTAGTATCGCCCCGGGCGGGGAATACGAGCAGTACTTC.

The V gene is TRBV5-1, the J gene TRBJ2-3; possibly TRBD1 for D (6 bases). This CDR3 is 15 amino acids long. The V gene lost 0 bases and the J gene lost 4 bases, with 12 bases spanning the gap. CDR1 and CDR2 (germline): SGHRS, YFSETQ. The CDR3 here is CASSLEHRDADTQYF. In nucleotides, the CDR3 is TGCGCCAGCAGCTTGGAACACAGGGACGCAGATACGCAGTATTTT.

The gene calls are TRBV18 and TRBJ1-1; D remains ambiguous. The CDR3 spans 13 residues. Trimming left V 6 bases short and J 8 bases short, with 16 bases between. Germline CDR1 reads KGHSH; CDR2 reads LQKENI. The CDR3 reads CASSPGNGGEAFF. CDR3 DNA: TGTGCCAGCTCCCCGGGTAATGGCGGGGAAGCTTTCTTT.

The chain employs TRBV4-1 and TRBJ2-5; TRBD2 matches 10 bases. Germline V lookup: CDR1 MGHRA, CDR2 YSYEKL. J was trimmed by 0 bases and V by 1 base; bases with no gene match: 8. The CDR3 loop spans 18 amino acids. Here the CDR3 DNA reads TGCGCCAGCAGCCAAGTTCTTAGCGGGGGGTCCAACCAAGAGACCCAGTACTTC. It is translated as CASSQVLSGGSNQETQYF.

V gene TRBV29-1 combines with J gene TRBJ1-1, with TRBD1 matching over 10 bases. The germline CDR1 and CDR2 sequences are SQVTM and ANQGSEA. CDR3 size: 14 residues. V trimming: 4 bases; J trimming: 2 bases; junction bases outside the gene matches: 4. The CDR3 nucleotides read TGCAGCGTTGTGGGGACAGGGGCCAACACTGAAGCTTTCTTT. As protein: CSVVGTGANTEAFF.

This chain joins TRBV28 and TRBJ1-1; 8 positions match TRBD1. Germline CDR1 reads MDHEN; CDR2 reads SYDVKM. The CDR3 is 12 amino acids. Trimming at V came to 6 bases and at J to 8 bases, leaving 5 bases not matched to a gene. The CDR3 here is CASRRQGIEAFF. DNA of the CDR3: TGTGCCAGCAGAAGACAGGGGATCGAAGCTTTCTTT.

The J gene is TRBJ2-2, the V gene TRBV28; TRBD2 matches 13 bases. Germline V gene data show CDR1 as MDHEN and CDR2 as SYDVKM. V lost 0 bases and J lost 0; bases outside the gene matches: 4. This CDR3 has 19 amino acids. The DNA for the CDR3 is TGTGCCAGCAGTTTATGGGGACTAGCGGGGAACGCGAACACCGGGGAGCTGTTTTTT. Its protein product is CASSLWGLAGNANTGELFF.

This chain links TRBV19 with TRBJ2-7; 9 bases are shared with TRBD1. The CDR3 runs to 14 residues. Trimming at V came to 4 bases and at J to 4 bases, leaving 5 bases not matched to a gene. The germline gives CDR1 LNHDA, CDR2 SQIVND (reference sequence). The CDR3 sequence: CASSTQGAGYEQYF. Here the CDR3 DNA reads TGTGCCAGTAGTACACAGGGGGCTGGATACGAGCAGTACTTC. The whole variable domain, filled in from reference TRBV19 and TRBJ2-7, reads DGGITQSPKYLFRKEGQNVTLSCEQNLNHDAMYWYRQDPGQGLRLIYYSQIVNDFQKGDIAEGYSVSREKKESFPLTVTSAQKNPTAFYLCASSTQGAGYEQYFGPGTRLTVT.

The V call is TRBV27, the J call TRBJ2-2; TRBD1 aligns across 9 bases. The CDR3 sequence is 18 residues long. The germline CDR1 and CDR2 sequences are MNHEY and SMNVEV (reference sequence). V trimming: 5 bases; J trimming: 5 bases; junction bases outside the gene matches: 15. The CDR3, as DNA: TGTGCCAGCAGTCACCGACAGGGGGTGACGGTTAGGACCGGGGAGCTGTTTTTT. It specifies CASSHRQGVTVRTGELFF.

Comments on this clone: At one end, the junction sequence differs from germline, possibly due to a read error. Other DNA sequences within the sample encode an identical CDR3. V and J are TRBV9 and TRBJ1-6, with D possibly TRBD1 on 5 matching bases. The CDR3 is 16 amino acids. Germline loops: CDR1 SGDLS, CDR2 YYNGEE. This chain's CDR3 is CASSAPRAGFNSPLHF. In nucleotides, the CDR3 is TGTGCCAGCAGCGCCCCTCGGGCAGGGTTTAATTCGCCCCTCCACTTT.

The genes are TRBV19 and TRBJ1-1; D may be TRBD1 (6 bases). This CDR3 has 14 amino acids. The ends were cut back, 5 bases at V and 0 bases at J, with 10 bases in the middle. Germline values: CDR1 LNHDA, CDR2 SQIVND (reference sequence). The CDR3 is CASSVGQLNTEAFF. The CDR3 DNA reads TGTGCCAGTAGTGTCGGACAGCTGAACACTGAAGCTTTCTTT.

This sequence joins TRBV6-6 and TRBJ2-7; the match to TRBD1 covers 10 bases. The CDR3 contains 15 residues. In germline, CDR1 is MNHNY, CDR2 SVGAGI (reference sequence). V shed 5 bases and J 2 bases; nucleotides not matched to a gene: 6. The CDR3 nucleotides read TGTGCCAGCAGTCCCCGACAGGGGGCCGCCTACGAGCAGTACTTC. The encoded protein is CASSPRQGAAYEQYF.

About this clone itself: Without the conserved terminal phenylalanine or tryptophan, this CDR3 likely stems from a read error. The gene calls are TRBV4-1 and TRBJ1-2; D might be TRBD1 (5 bases). The CDR3 consists of 14 residues. Trimming cost V 2 bases and J 7 bases, with 14 bases left between them. Germline V gene lookup returns CDR1 MGHRA and CDR2 YSYEKL. The CDR3 DNA sequence: TGCGCCAGCAGCCAAATGGGGGGGTTGAGTGGCTACACCCTC. This encodes CASSQMGGLSGYTL.

The chain joins TRBV20-1 to TRBJ2-5; unclear D gene. The CDR3 length is 11 residues. Trimming cost V 6 bases and J 5 bases, with 10 bases left between them. Germline lookup yields CDR1 DFQATT and CDR2 SNEGSKA (reference sequence). The CDR3 protein is CSADTSETQYF. CDR3 DNA: TGCAGTGCCGACACAAGCGAGACCCAGTACTTC.

This sequence joins TRBV2 and TRBJ2-1; D gene unclear. Germline V gives CDR1 SNHLY, CDR2 FYNNEI. The CDR3 has 12 residues. V gave up 7 bases and J gave up 3 bases, with 7 bases separating them. DNA for the CDR3: TGTGCCAGCACCTATAACTACAATGAGCAGTTCTTC. Its translation: CASTYNYNEQFF.